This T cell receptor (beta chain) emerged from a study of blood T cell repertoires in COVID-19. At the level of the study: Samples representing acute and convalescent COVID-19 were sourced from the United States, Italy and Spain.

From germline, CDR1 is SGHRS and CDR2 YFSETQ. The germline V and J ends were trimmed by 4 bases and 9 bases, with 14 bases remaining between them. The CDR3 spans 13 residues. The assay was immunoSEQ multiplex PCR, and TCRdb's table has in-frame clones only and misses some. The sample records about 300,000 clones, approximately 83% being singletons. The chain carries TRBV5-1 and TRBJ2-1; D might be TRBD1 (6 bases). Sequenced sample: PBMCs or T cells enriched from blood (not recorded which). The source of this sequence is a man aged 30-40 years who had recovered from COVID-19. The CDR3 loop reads CASSHSPGVEQFF. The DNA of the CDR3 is TGCGCCAGCAGCCACTCCCCAGGGGTTGAGCAGTTCTTC.